This is a list of T cell receptor beta chains from one sample in a study of human versus mouse CDR3 diversity and MHC coevolution. This table comes from immunoSEQ multiplex PCR, and its TCRdb copy is limited to in-frame clones, with some not included. The data hold about 83,000 clones, with about 90% observed a single time. Sequenced input: naive CD4+ T cells from blood. The receptor source for this set is a person between 25 and 70 years old in good health. Each CDR3 is given with its conserved first and last residue. A D gene is named only where the DNA matches it firmly. Only some rows state a clone size, as once, few, many or a class for expanded clones.

TRBJ2-7,TRBV15,-,-,CATSSGTGVRDEQYF,TGTGCCACCAGCAGTGGGACGGGGGTCAGGGACGAGCAGTACTTC
TRBJ2-5,TRBV7-8,-,-,CASSPGFWETQYF,TGTGCCAGCAGCCCAGGGTTCTGGGAGACCCAGTACTTC
TRBJ2-7,TRBV4-1,-,-,CASSQGTAGYYEQYF,TGCGCCAGCAGCCAAGGGACAGCGGGGTACTACGAGCAGTACTTC
TRBJ2-4,TRBV7-8,-,-,CASSLGGGQGQNIQYF,TGTGCCAGCAGCCTGGGGGGGGGCCAGGGTCAGAACATTCAGTACTTC
TRBJ1-6,TRBV6-1,-,-,CATGLLISYNSPLHF,TGTGCCACCGGACTTTTGATCTCCTATAATTCACCCCTCCACTTT
TRBJ2-7,TRBV27,-,TRBD1,CASSHGTGHSYEQYF,TGTGCCAGCAGTCACGGGACAGGGCATTCCTACGAGCAGTACTTC
TRBJ2-2,TRBV19,-,-,CASKIRGGGSPGELFF,TGTGCCAGTAAAATCCGAGGGGGGGGGAGCCCCGGGGAGCTGTTTTTT
TRBJ1-1,TRBV27,-,-,CASSLVAGLGAEAFF,TGTGCCAGCAGTTTAGTGGCGGGATTAGGCGCTGAAGCTTTCTTT
TRBJ2-3,TRBV19,-,-,CASSIGRTVTDTQYF,TGTGCCAGTAGTATAGGGAGGACAGTCACAGATACGCAGTATTTT
TRBJ2-5,TRBV7-8,-,TRBD2,CASKGGSGGYQETQYF,TGTGCCAGCAAAGGAGGTAGCGGGGGGTACCAAGAGACCCAGTACTTC
TRBJ2-5,TRBV7-3,-,TRBD2,CASSLRPSGGGETQYF,TGTGCCAGCAGCTTACGGCCTAGCGGGGGCGGTGAGACCCAGTACTTC
TRBJ1-1,TRBV6-1,-,TRBD1,CASSEGDRRGTEAFF,TGTGCCAGCAGTGAAGGGGACAGGAGGGGCACTGAAGCTTTCTTT
TRBJ2-7,TRBV6-1,-,-,CASRLTDSLYEQYF,TGTGCCAGCAGGCTTACCGACAGCCTCTACGAGCAGTACTTC
TRBJ2-2,TRBV2,-,-,CASSESLLGGELFF,TGTGCCAGCAGTGAATCCCTTCTCGGCGGGGAGCTGTTTTTT
TRBJ2-4,TRBV19,-,TRBD1,CASSPRTGAKNIRYF,TGTGCCAGTAGCCCCAGGACAGGGGCCAAAAACATTCGGTACTTC
TRBJ1-6,TRBV5-1,-,-,CASSGPGVSPTPLHF,TGCGCCAGCAGCGGCCCGGGGGTTAGCCCCACACCCCTCCACTTT
TRBJ2-2,TRBV11-3,once,TRBD1,CASSFVVTGQVAGELFF,TGTGCCAGCAGCTTTGTTGTAACGGGACAGGTAGCCGGGGAGCTGTTTTTT
TRBJ2-3,TRBV10-3,-,TRBD2,CAISELAGPDTQYF,TGTGCCATCAGTGAGTTAGCGGGTCCAGATACGCAGTATTTT
TRBJ2-5,TRBV4-1,-,TRBD2,CASSSGSGSHGETQYF,TGCGCCAGCAGCTCGGGTAGCGGGAGCCACGGAGAGACCCAGTACTTC
TRBJ2-5,TRBV30,-,TRBD2,CAWSLAGAAETQYF,TGTGCCTGGAGTCTAGCGGGAGCGGCAGAGACCCAGTACTTC
TRBJ2-2,TRBV7-2,once,-,CASSSQAQANTGELFF,TGTGCCAGCAGCTCCCAGGCGCAGGCGAACACCGGGGAGCTGTTTTTT
TRBJ1-1,TRBV15,-,-,CATSRGRTEAFF,TGTGCCACCAGCAGGGGGCGGACTGAAGCTTTCTTT
TRBJ1-1,TRBV6-5,-,-,CASLLALGFTEAFF,TGTGCCAGCCTTCTCGCCCTCGGGTTCACTGAAGCTTTCTTT
TRBJ2-5,TRBV4-1,-,-,CASSQQGSGMETQYF,TGCGCCAGCAGCCAACAGGGTTCGGGCATGGAGACCCAGTACTTC
TRBJ1-1,TRBV18,-,-,CASSLEGNTEAFF,TGTGCCAGCTCCCTAGAGGGGAACACTGAAGCTTTCTTT
TRBJ2-3,TRBV29-1,once,TRBD1,CSVRTGNTDTQYF,TGCAGCGTCCGGACAGGGAACACAGATACGCAGTATTTT
TRBJ1-1,TRBV2,-,-,CASSLWAMNTEAFF,TGTGCCAGCAGCTTGTGGGCAATGAACACTGAAGCTTTCTTT
TRBJ2-7,TRBV19,-,TRBD1,CASSTGQGGAHF,TGTGCCAGTAGTACCGGACAGGGGGGCGCGCACTTC
TRBJ2-7,TRBV11-3,-,TRBD2,CASSAGGAGDSEQYF,TGTGCCAGCAGCGCTGGGGGAGCGGGAGATTCCGAGCAGTACTTC
TRBJ2-3,TRBV14,-,-,CASSQEKSLDSDTQYF,TGTGCCAGCAGCCAAGAAAAGAGCCTAGACTCAGATACGCAGTATTTT
TRBJ2-3,TRBV7-2,-,-,CASSLKGERDTQYF,TGTGCCAGCAGCTTAAAGGGGGAGAGAGATACGCAGTATTTT
TRBJ2-1,TRBV7-2,-,TRBD1,CASSLPNRGHEQFF,TGTGCCAGCAGCCTACCTAACAGGGGTCATGAGCAGTTCTTC
TRBJ2-1,TRBV6-1,-,-,CASSERAGVDVGNEQFF,TGTGCCAGCAGTGAAAGGGCAGGGGTGGATGTTGGGAATGAGCAGTTCTTC
TRBJ2-4,TRBV6-1,-,TRBD1,CASSEAGGPDIQYF,TGTGCCAGCAGTGAAGCAGGGGGCCCAGACATTCAGTACTTC
TRBJ2-7,TRBV5-6,-,-,CASSLGANPYYEQYF,TGTGCCAGCAGCTTGGGGGCTAACCCGTACTACGAGCAGTACTTC
TRBJ1-6,TRBV19,-,-,CASSTLGGTYNSPLHF,TGTGCCAGTAGTACTTTGGGAGGCACCTATAATTCACCCCTCCACTTT
TRBJ2-5,TRBV2,-,TRBD1,CASSDWVAGGAETQYF,TGTGCCAGCAGTGATTGGGTGGCAGGGGGCGCGGAGACCCAGTACTTC
TRBJ1-5,TRBV5-4,-,-,CASSLDGGQPQHF,TGTGCCAGCAGCTTGGATGGGGGGCAGCCCCAGCATTTT
TRBJ1-5,TRBV21-1,few,-,CASSKALEGPAQPQHF,TGTGCCAGCAGCAAAGCGCTGGAGGGACCGGCTCAGCCCCAGCATTTT
TRBJ2-3,TRBV5-4,once,-,CASSSGETDTQYF,TGTGCCAGCAGCTCGGGGGAGACAGATACGCAGTATTTT
TRBJ1-5,TRBV6-1,-,-,CASIPDSLVPGPQHF,TGTGCCAGCATCCCCGACAGTCTCGTTCCGGGGCCCCAGCATTTT
TRBJ2-7,TRBV11-2,-,-,CASSPSGQISYEQYF,TGTGCCAGCAGCCCATCAGGACAGATTTCCTACGAGCAGTACTTC
TRBJ1-5,TRBV28,-,TRBD1,CASSLYGQGSNQPQHF,TGTGCCAGCAGTTTATACGGACAGGGAAGCAATCAGCCCCAGCATTTT
TRBJ1-1,TRBV11-2,-,TRBD1,CASSLGQLSPEAFF,TGTGCCAGCAGCTTGGGACAGCTGTCGCCTGAAGCTTTCTTT
TRBJ1-2,TRBV18,-,-,CASSPETGYGYTF,TGTGCCAGCTCACCGGAGACAGGATATGGCTACACCTTC